The 29 T cell receptor beta chains given below trace back to one sample, sequenced in a study of blood T cell repertoires in COVID-19. Profiling relied on immunoSEQ multiplex PCR, and the TCRdb table lists in-frame clones only, not all of them. Here the sample spans about 150,000 clones, more than 75% being singletons. The sample was PBMCs or T cells enriched from blood (not recorded which). Receptors were obtained from a woman between 50 and 59 years old who had recovered from COVID-19.

V usage is TRBV12-3 or TRBV12-4 and J usage is TRBJ1-1, with 10 positions matching TRBD1. Germline trimming cut 3 bases from V and 9 bases from J; bases unmatched to any gene: 4. This CDR3 contains 13 residues. CDR3 sequence: CASSLSDRGKAFF. CDR3 sequence (DNA): TGTGCCAGCAGTTTGTCGGACAGGGGGAAAGCTTTCTTT.

This rearrangement joins TRBV9 to TRBJ1-1; D is perhaps TRBD1 (5 bases). The V end lost 3 bases, the J end lost 4 bases, and 10 bases lay between the germline ends. CDR1 is SGDLS, CDR2 YYNGEE, per germline. This CDR3 has 13 amino acids. The CDR3 bases are TGTGCCAGCAGCGCCGGGGGTCCCACTGAAGCTTTCTTT. Protein product: CASSAGGPTEAFF.

V is TRBV6-2 or TRBV6-3 and J is TRBJ1-2, with TRBD1 as a possible D gene (5 bases). V lost 2 bases to trimming and J lost 3 bases, with 16 bases between them. CDR3 size: 16 residues. Germline V CDR1 and CDR2: MNHEY, SVGEGT. In DNA form, the CDR3 reads TGTGCCAGCAGTTACCGACGGACAACTACCTACTATGGCTACACCTTC. Residues: CASSYRRTTTYYGYTF.

The chain combines TRBV28 with TRBJ1-3; no clear D gene. In germline, CDR1 is MDHEN, CDR2 SYDVKM. The CDR3 loop spans 13 amino acids. V was clipped by 5 bases and J by 0 bases, with 5 bases between them. CDR3 loop: CASSANSGNTIYF. CDR3 coding DNA: TGTGCCAGCAGTGCTAACTCTGGAAACACCATATATTTT.

J is TRBJ2-7 and V is TRBV7-9; no reliable D call. The germline V gene has CDR1 SEHNR and CDR2 FQNEAQ (reference sequence). V was shortened by 1 base and J by 5 bases, with 9 bases between the two germline ends. The CDR3 is made up of 13 amino acids. The CDR3 nucleotides read TGTGCCAGCAGCTTAGAGGAGAGGAACGAGCAGTACGTC. The encoded protein is CASSLEERNEQYV.

There are a few counts of this clone. This chain uses TRBV6-4 with TRBJ1-6, with TRBD1 matching 9 bases. Germline V gives CDR1 MRHNA, CDR2 SNTAGT. J was trimmed by 6 bases and V by 3 bases; bases with no gene match: 3. This CDR3 has 15 amino acids. For the CDR3, the DNA is TGTGCCAGCAGTGATCAGACAGGGGGTAATTCACCCCTCCACTTT. Protein product: CASSDQTGGNSPLHF.

The chain links TRBV28 to TRBJ1-2; TRBD1 might be the D (6 bases). Germline CDR1 is MDHEN and CDR2 is SYDVKM. There are 15 residues in the CDR3. Trimming cost V 2 bases and J 0 bases, with 10 bases left between them. CDR3 loop: CASSLRQVANYGYTF. CDR3 DNA: TGTGCCAGCAGTTTACGACAGGTGGCTAACTATGGCTACACCTTC.

The rearrangement joins TRBV29-1 to TRBJ2-2; the match to TRBD1 covers 7 bases. Germline trimming cut 0 bases from V and 0 bases from J; bases unmatched to any gene: 1. CDR1 SQVTM and CDR2 ANQGSEA come from the germline V gene. CDR3 size: 15 residues. The chain's CDR3 is CSVEEGGANTGELFF. CDR3 coding DNA: TGCAGCGTTGAAGAAGGGGGCGCGAACACCGGGGAGCTGTTTTTT.

V usage is TRBV27 and J usage is TRBJ2-5; 7 bases fit TRBD2. Germline V gives CDR1 MNHEY, CDR2 SMNVEV (reference sequence). The CDR3 consists of 13 residues. V was pared by 2 bases and J by 5 bases, with 2 bases of the junction left unmatched. CDR3 region: CASSLLAAETQYF. As DNA, the CDR3 is TGTGCCAGCAGTTTACTAGCGGCTGAGACCCAGTACTTC.

The gene calls are TRBV19 and TRBJ2-2; tentative D call: TRBD1 (8 bases). The CDR3 is 18 amino acids. V shed 1 base and J shed 6 bases, with 21 bases lying between them. In germline, CDR1 is LNHDA, CDR2 SQIVND (reference sequence). Written as DNA, the CDR3 is TGTGCCAGTAGTATAGGCCACAGGGGGACTATCTTCGCCGGGGAGCTGTTTTTT. Protein product: CASSIGHRGTIFAGELFF.

V and J are TRBV19 and TRBJ2-3, with D tentatively TRBD1 (6 bases). Germline lookup yields CDR1 LNHDA and CDR2 SQIVND (reference sequence). This CDR3 region has 19 residues. Trimming left V 3 bases short and J 6 bases short, with 28 bases between. The CDR3 reads CASSINIWVPGAFTDTQYF. The CDR3 DNA reads TGTGCCAGTAGTATTAATATTTGGGTTCCAGGGGCCTTTACGGATACGCAGTATTTT.

The V call is TRBV4-2, the J call TRBJ2-1; 9 bases are a match to TRBD2. Unmatched junction bases numbered 9, after V lost 0 bases and J lost 6 bases. The CDR3 runs 17 residues. Germline CDR1 LGHNA, CDR2 YNFKEQ. CDR3 coding DNA: TGTGCCAGCAGCCAAGATACAGGCCTAGCGGGGTTCAATGAGCAGTTCTTC. Amino acid sequence: CASSQDTGLAGFNEQFF.

The V gene is TRBV19, the J gene TRBJ2-3; D is ambiguous. Germline V lookup: CDR1 LNHDA, CDR2 SQIVND (reference sequence). The germline V and J ends were trimmed by 5 bases and 10 bases, with 22 bases remaining between them. There are 15 residues in the CDR3. The chain's CDR3 is CASSPTVLSLYAQYF. The CDR3, as DNA: TGTGCCAGTAGTCCTACGGTACTTTCCCTTTATGCGCAGTATTTT.

V is TRBV25-1 and J is TRBJ2-3; TRBD2 might be the D (6 bases). Germline V gives CDR1 MGHDK, CDR2 SYGVNS. This CDR3 comprises 17 residues. The V end was cut by 6 bases, the J end by 4 bases, with 23 bases between. DNA of the CDR3: TGTGCCAGCAGCCCGAATAGCGGCATGGACGCCTCAGATACGCAGTATTTT. It yields the protein CASSPNSGMDASDTQYF.

The V gene is TRBV7-2, the J gene TRBJ1-2; 8 bases fit TRBD1. Germline CDR1 SGHTA, CDR2 FQGNSA. With 5 bases clipped from V and 7 bases from J, the junction kept 15 bases outside the gene matches. The CDR3 extends over 16 amino acids. CDR3 protein: CASSNPGQDLSFGYTF. The DNA for the CDR3 is TGTGCCAGCAGCAACCCGGGACAGGACCTATCTTTTGGCTACACCTTC.

The rearrangement uses TRBV28 and TRBJ1-3; 7 bases map to TRBD1. Germline CDR1 reads MDHEN; CDR2 reads SYDVKM. V was pared by 7 bases and J by 5 bases, with 8 bases of the junction left unmatched. The length of the CDR3 is 14 residues. The CDR3 loop reads CASIPGQRRNTIYF. For the CDR3, the DNA is TGTGCCAGCATTCCGGGACAGCGAAGAAACACCATATATTTT.

The chain joins TRBV5-1 to TRBJ2-3; D is unresolved. Deletions cut 0 bases from V and 4 bases from J, with 6 bases between. The CDR3 is made up of 13 amino acids. CDR1 is SGHRS, CDR2 YFSETQ, per germline. CDR3 in DNA: TGCGCCAGCAGCTTGGGGGCGCCAGATACGCAGTATTTT. Residues: CASSLGAPDTQYF.

The genes are TRBV2 and TRBJ1-6; the match to TRBD1 covers 7 bases. V trimming: 3 bases; J trimming: 7 bases; junction bases outside the gene matches: 9. The length of the CDR3 is 16 residues. Germline CDR1 SNHLY, CDR2 FYNNEI. The CDR3 DNA reads TGTGCCAGCAGTGACGGACAGGTCTTGGAAAATTCACCCCTCCACTTT. It is translated as CASSDGQVLENSPLHF.

V usage is TRBV5-1 and J usage is TRBJ1-1, with a tentative D call TRBD1 (5 bases). The germline gives CDR1 SGHRS, CDR2 YFSETQ. This CDR3 comprises 14 residues. V was shortened by 0 bases and J by 3 bases, with 9 bases between the two germline ends. CDR3 protein: CASSLELTDTEAFF. The CDR3 coding sequence is TGCGCCAGCAGCTTGGAGTTGACAGACACTGAAGCTTTCTTT.

The chain is built from TRBV3-1 (or the pseudogene TRBV3-2) and TRBJ2-3; D uncertain. This CDR3 has 15 residues. Germline V gives CDR1 LGHDT, CDR2 YNNKEL (reference sequence). V was cut by 0 bases and J by 0 bases, with 7 bases left in between. CDR3 region: CASSQDFSSTDTQYF. CDR3 bases: TGTGCCAGCAGCCAAGACTTCTCTAGCACAGATACGCAGTATTTT.

The chain is built from TRBV28 and TRBJ1-2, with TRBD1 as a possible D gene (5 bases). The V end was cut by 6 bases, the J end by 3 bases, with 14 bases between. The CDR3 extends over 14 amino acids. The V gene's germline CDR1 is MDHEN and CDR2 SYDVKM. The CDR3, as DNA: TGTGCCAGCAGCTCCTGGGGGACTGACTATGGCTACACCTTC. This gives the protein CASSSWGTDYGYTF.

The rearrangement uses TRBV6-1 and TRBJ1-1; TRBD1 might be the D (5 bases). This CDR3 comprises 16 residues. Germline-derived CDR1 and CDR2 are MNHNS and SASEGT. The V gene lost 4 bases and the J gene lost 5 bases, with 20 bases spanning the gap. DNA of the CDR3: TGTGCCAGCAGTGGGTACTGGGGCAGGTCGGATACTGAAGCTTTCTTT. Its protein product is CASSGYWGRSDTEAFF.

The chain joins TRBV4-1 to TRBJ1-4, with D possibly being TRBD1 (5 bases). CDR1 is MGHRA and CDR2 is YSYEKL in the germline V gene. V lost 1 base, J lost 7 bases, and 13 bases lay in between. The CDR3 is 15 amino acids. The chain's CDR3 is CASSQAQGSSEKLFF. The CDR3 DNA follows: TGCGCCAGCAGCCAAGCCCAGGGTTCCAGTGAAAAACTGTTTTTT.

The genes are TRBV3-1 (or the pseudogene TRBV3-2) and TRBJ2-3, with D possibly matching TRBD1 (6 bases). This CDR3 contains 12 residues. V shed 5 bases and J shed 6 bases, with 9 bases lying between them. Germline V lookup: CDR1 LGHDT, CDR2 YNNKEL (reference sequence). The CDR3, as DNA: TGTGCCAGCAGCTCCCAGGGGGATACGCAGTATTTT. The encoded protein is CASSSQGDTQYF.

J is TRBJ2-7 and V is TRBV28, with 9 bases lining up with TRBD1. With 5 bases clipped from V and 4 bases from J, the junction kept 12 bases outside the gene matches. Germline CDR1 and CDR2: MDHEN and SYDVKM. The CDR3 is 16 amino acids. CDR3 DNA: TGTGCCAGCAGTCCTAGGACCCGGGACAGGGTTTACGAGCAGTACGTC. This sequence encodes CASSPRTRDRVYEQYV.

V and J are TRBV29-1 and TRBJ1-4, with D perhaps TRBD1 (6 bases). V was trimmed by 2 bases and J by 4 bases, leaving 11 bases between them. The CDR3 sequence is 14 residues long. The V gene's germline CDR1 is SQVTM and CDR2 ANQGSEA. In DNA, the CDR3 is TGCAGCGTTGAACAACAGGGCCATAATGAAAAACTGTTTTTT. It encodes CSVEQQGHNEKLFF. Supplemented by reference TRBV29-1 and TRBJ1-4, the full variable domain reads SAVISQKPSRDICQRGTSLTIQCQVDSQVTMMFWYRQQPGQSLTLIATANQGSEATYESGFVIDKFPISRPNLTFSTLTVSNMSPEDSSIYLCSVEQQGHNEKLFFGSGTQLSVL.

This clone has a handful of counts. The chain links TRBV19 to TRBJ2-4, with D hard to call. The CDR3 totals 15 residues. Trimming removed 4 bases from V and 5 bases from J, with 15 bases in between. Germline V lookup: CDR1 LNHDA, CDR2 SQIVND (reference sequence). In nucleotides, the CDR3 is TGTGCCAGTAGTAAACCAGGCGCAAGCCAAAACATTCAGTACTTC. Translated, it gives CASSKPGASQNIQYF.

The chain carries TRBV5-5 and TRBJ1-5; TRBD1 might be the D (6 bases). V shed 2 bases and J shed 4 bases, with 13 bases lying between them. CDR1 is SGHKS, CDR2 YYEKEE, per germline (reference sequence). CDR3 length: 15 residues. CDR3 nucleotides: TGTGCCAGCAGCTTAAGGGACAAAGGGAATCAGCCCCAGCATTTT. This codes for CASSLRDKGNQPQHF.

The chain carries TRBV2 and TRBJ1-6; perhaps TRBD1 as D (6 bases). The CDR3 length is 14 residues. V was trimmed by 5 bases and J by 7 bases, leaving 12 bases between them. Germline CDR1 and CDR2: SNHLY and FYNNEI. CDR3 sequence: CASSNGQNNSPLHF. The CDR3 DNA reads as TGTGCCAGCAGTAACGGACAGAACAATTCACCCCTCCACTTT.